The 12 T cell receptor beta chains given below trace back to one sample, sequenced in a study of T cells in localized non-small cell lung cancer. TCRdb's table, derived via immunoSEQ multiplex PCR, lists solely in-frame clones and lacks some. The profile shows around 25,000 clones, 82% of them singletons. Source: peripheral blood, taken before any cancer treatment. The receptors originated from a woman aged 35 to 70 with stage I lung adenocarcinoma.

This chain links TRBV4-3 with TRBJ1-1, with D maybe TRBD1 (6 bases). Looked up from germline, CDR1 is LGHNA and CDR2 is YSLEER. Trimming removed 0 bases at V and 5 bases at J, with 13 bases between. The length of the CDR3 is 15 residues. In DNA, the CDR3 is TGCGCCAGCAGCCAAGATAGACAGGCAGGGACTGAAGCTTTCTTT. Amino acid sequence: CASSQDRQAGTEAFF.

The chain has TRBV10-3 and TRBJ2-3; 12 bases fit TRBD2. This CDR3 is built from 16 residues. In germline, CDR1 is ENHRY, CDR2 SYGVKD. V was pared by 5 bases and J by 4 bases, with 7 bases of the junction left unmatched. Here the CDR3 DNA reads TGTGCCATCAGTATGGGACTAGCGGGCCCCGCAGATACGCAGTATTTT. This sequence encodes CAISMGLAGPADTQYF.

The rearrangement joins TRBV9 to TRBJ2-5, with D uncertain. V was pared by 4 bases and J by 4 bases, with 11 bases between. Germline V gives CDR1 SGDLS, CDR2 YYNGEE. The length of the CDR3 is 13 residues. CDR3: CASSLAPGETQYF. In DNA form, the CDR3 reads TGTGCCAGCAGCCTCGCCCCGGGAGAGACCCAGTACTTC.

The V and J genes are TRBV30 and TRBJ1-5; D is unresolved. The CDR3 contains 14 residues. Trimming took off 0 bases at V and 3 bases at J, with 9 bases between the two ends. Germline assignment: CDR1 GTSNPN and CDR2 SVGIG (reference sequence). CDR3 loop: CAWSVMHLNQPQHF. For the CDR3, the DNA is TGTGCCTGGAGTGTAATGCATCTCAATCAGCCCCAGCATTTT. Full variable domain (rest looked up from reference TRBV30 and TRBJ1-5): SQTIHQWPATLVQPVGSPLSLECTVEGTSNPNLYWYRQAAGRGLQLLFYSVGIGQISSEVPQNLSASRPQDRQFILSSKKLLLSDSGFYLCAWSVMHLNQPQHFGDGTRLSIL.

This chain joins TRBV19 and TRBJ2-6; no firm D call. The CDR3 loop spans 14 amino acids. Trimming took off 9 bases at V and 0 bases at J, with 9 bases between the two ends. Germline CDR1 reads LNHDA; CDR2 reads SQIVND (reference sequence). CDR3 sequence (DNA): TGTGCCAGCGTTTTCACCTCTGGGGCCAACGTCCTGACTTTC. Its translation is CASVFTSGANVLTF.

As DNA, the CDR3 is TGCGCCAGCAGCCCCGCCGGCCGCACAGATACGCAGTATTTT. Encoded protein: CASSPAGRTDTQYF. The J gene is TRBJ2-3, the V gene TRBV10-2, with D unresolved. Germline CDR1 and CDR2: WSHSY and SAAADI. V lost 6 bases, J lost 1 base, and 11 bases lay in between. This CDR3 spans 14 amino acids.

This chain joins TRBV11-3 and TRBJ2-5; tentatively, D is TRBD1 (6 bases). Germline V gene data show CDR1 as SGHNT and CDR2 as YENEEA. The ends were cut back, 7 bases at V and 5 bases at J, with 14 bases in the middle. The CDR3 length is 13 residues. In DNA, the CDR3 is TGTGCCAGCACCCGCAGGGGATCTGAGACCCAGTACTTC. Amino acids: CASTRRGSETQYF. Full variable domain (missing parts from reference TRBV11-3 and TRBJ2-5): EAGVVQSPRYKIIEKKQPVAFWCNPISGHNTLYWYLQNLGQGPELLIRYENEEAVDDSQLPKDRFSAERLKGVDSTLKIQPAELGDSAVYLCASTRRGSETQYFGPGTRLLVL.

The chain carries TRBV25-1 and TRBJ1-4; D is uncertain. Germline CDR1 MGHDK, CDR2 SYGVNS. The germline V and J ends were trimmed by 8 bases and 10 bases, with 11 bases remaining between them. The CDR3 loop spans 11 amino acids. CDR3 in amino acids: CASQFAGKLFF. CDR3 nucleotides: TGTGCCAGCCAGTTCGCTGGAAAACTGTTTTTT.

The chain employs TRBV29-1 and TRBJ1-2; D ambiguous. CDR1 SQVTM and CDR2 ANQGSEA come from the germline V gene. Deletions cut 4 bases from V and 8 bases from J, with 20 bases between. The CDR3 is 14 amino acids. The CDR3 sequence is CSVVISAVSGGYTF. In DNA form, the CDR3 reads TGCAGCGTTGTTATCTCGGCCGTGTCTGGCGGCTACACCTTC.

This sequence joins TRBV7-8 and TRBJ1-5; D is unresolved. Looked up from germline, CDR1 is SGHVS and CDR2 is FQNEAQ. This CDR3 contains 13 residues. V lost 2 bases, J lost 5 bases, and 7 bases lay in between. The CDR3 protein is CASSLFQYQPQHF. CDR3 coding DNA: TGTGCCAGCAGCTTATTTCAGTATCAGCCCCAGCATTTT. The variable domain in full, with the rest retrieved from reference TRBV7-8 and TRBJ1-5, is GAGVSQSPRYKVAKRGQDVALRCDPISGHVSLFWYQQALGQGPEFLTYFQNEAQLDKSGLPSDRFFAERPEGSVSTLKIQRTQQEDSAVYLCASSLFQYQPQHFGDGTRLSIL.

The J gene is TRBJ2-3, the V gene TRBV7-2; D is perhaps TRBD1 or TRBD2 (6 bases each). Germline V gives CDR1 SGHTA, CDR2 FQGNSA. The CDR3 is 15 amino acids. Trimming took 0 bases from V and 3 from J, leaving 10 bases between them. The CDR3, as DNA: TGTGCCAGCAGCTTAGCGAGGGGGGCAACAGATACGCAGTATTTT. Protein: CASSLARGATDTQYF.

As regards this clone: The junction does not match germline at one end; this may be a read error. The CDR3: CSVSGGGELLF. The CDR3, as DNA: TGCAGCGTATCGGGGGGCGGGGAGCTGCTTTTT. The chain has TRBV29-1 and TRBJ2-2, with D perhaps TRBD2 (7 bases). CDR3 size: 11 residues. Per germline, CDR1 SQVTM and CDR2 ANQGSEA.